Here is one T cell receptor (beta chain) with its context. What antigen it recognizes has not been identified. No per-base quality is available; no much larger clone lies one base away. The method was 5' RACE. The instrument was an Illumina HiSeq 2000. A universal primer binding site was added through template switching, and the final cDNA carried a unique molecular identifier so that TCR cDNA molecules could be counted accurately. Specific primers in the conserved constant-segment region were used to synthesize first-strand cDNA for TCR alpha and beta chains. To control for contamination, every cDNA library carried two barcodes: a SMART-Mk sample barcode plus Illumina barcodes. TruSeq adapter sequences along with Illumina sample barcodes were introduced in two successive PCR steps. The Illumina HiSeq platform was used with custom primers to sequence TCR alpha and beta cDNA libraries. In the paper's pipeline: MiGEC was used to process raw reads and extract unique molecular identifiers, and MiXCR was used to find CDR3 positions. Recombination models were inferred per individual with the repgenHMM and IGoR tools using an EM algorithm. The tcR package in R was used for shared clonotype analysis, with sharing normalized by the product of cloneset sizes. Out-of-frame nonproductive sequences were analyzed to study raw recombination free of thymic and clonal selection effects. The public reads were quality trimmed at Q25 with fastp and then assembled into clones with MiXCR by TCRdb, keeping productive beta chains. Each CDR3 protein gets just one entry, which takes the most common genes and DNA from the rows behind it. For this entry, the V and J calls and clone size follow TCRdb and not the study's own pipeline. The sample data list 500,000 or so distinct CDR3 sequences, and around 20% of these were observed just once. The top ten hold about 0.91% of the sample.

Every donor was a healthy Caucasian. The twin cohort consisted of three pairs of female monozygotic twins, all aged about 18 to 29 years. Positive isolation kits from Invitrogen were used to isolate the CD4+ and CD8+ T cell populations. The data were obtained in a study of identical twins (dated by TCRdb to the mid-2010s). For context, the study as a whole: To test whether fetal clonotypes persist, this study deep-sequenced TCR alpha and beta repertoires from monozygotic twins, from unrelated adults of various ages, and from cord blood. To rule out contamination, the twin experiments were replicated at different times with different library preparation protocols.

Points the paper makes about the study in general: Compared with coincidental sharing between unrelated individuals, out-of-frame TCR alpha sequences shared between twins showed an excess of sequences with low generation probability. In monozygotic twins, recombination models systematically underestimated out-of-frame TCR alpha sharing, but the models matched the sharing seen between unrelated individuals. Abundant cord blood beta clonotypes carried fewer insertions; young adult naive repertoires showed a weaker similar trend, while memory repertoires showed none. Conclusions relied on cross-sectional statistical analysis, since the same donors could not be followed over many years. Invariant T cells such as MAIT and iNKT could partly confound zero-insertion analyses, though diverse VJ usage argued against this for most clonotypes. A weaker excess of twin sharing was found in beta out-of-frame sequences because the signal-to-noise ratio was lowered by fewer shared sequences.

These same data were also listed under a study on T cells expressing NK-cell markers. The second study reports: In sorted CD3+CD56+NKG2C+, CD3+CD56+NKG2C- and CD3+CD56-NKG2C+ T-cell subsets from 7 to 9 donors, TCR beta-chain repertoires were profiled. Of the eight sequenced donors, seven were found to be HCMV-seropositive and one was found to be HCMV-seronegative. To restrict sorting to alphabetaTCR-expressing T cells, an anti-gammadeltaTCR antibody was added in several experiments. In more than 5 donors, the dominant CD3+CD56+NKG2C+ clonotypes ranked among the top 10 CD8+ clonotypes, making up about 1.0-7.0% of CD8+ T cells. Those dominant clonotypes were again the most abundant among CD3+CD56-NKG2C+ cells in a handful of donors, at roughly 25-60.1%. It remained unclear whether the expanded NKG2C-expressing T cell clones were specific for HCMV antigens. The eight sequenced donors were randomly selected healthy volunteers, three men and five women. HCMV serostatus was determined by detecting HCMV-specific IgG in serum with a commercial ELISA kit. Reads were demultiplexed and grouped by UMI with MIGEC, and clonotypes were assembled and quantified with MiTCR. Only TCR cDNA sequences supported by at least two reads were kept to exclude erroneous sequences. The tcR package was used for downstream repertoire analysis, and clonotypes were matched between fractions using CDR3 nucleotide sequence together with V segment. Antigen specificity was annotated against VDJdb with VDJmatch, allowing one amino acid substitution in CDR3.

This clonotype originated in a woman aged 18 to 35 in good health. Material: CD4+ T cells sorted from blood.

For the CDR3, the sequence is CASSLAGGGPIRNTGELFF. The sequenced DNA is TGTGCCAGCAGCTTAGCAGGGGGAGGCCCAATTCGTAACACCGGGGAGCTGTTTTTT. The sequence is built from TRBV11-1 and TRBJ2-2, with a tentative D call of TRBD1 or TRBD2, each matching 6 bases. The CDR3 covers 19 residues, taking in both the cysteine and the phenylalanine. The DNA shown is the 57-base CDR3, in frame from base 1. Based on the germline V gene (reference sequence), the CDR1 and CDR2 sequences are SGHAT and FQDESV. The junction carries 19 bases between V and J, which are trimmed by 0 bases and 2 bases respectively.